A selection of T cell receptor beta chains follows, all from one sample in a study of blood T cells in healthy people across ages. One entry per CDR3 protein, called by TCRdb with MiXCR from the 5' RACE reads. Seen here are 1.5 million to 2 million distinct CDR3 sequences, 30% to 40% observed once, and the top ten hold approximately 10%. Sequencing was done on a sample of blood. These receptors originate from a woman between 25 and 40 years old in good health. CDR3s include the opening cysteine and the closing phenylalanine or tryptophan.

>TRBJ2-1|TRBV5-4|14
CTSSLAGGPGEQFF
>TRBJ2-3|TRBV10-3|14
CAELAGGFTDTQYF
>TRBJ1-5|TRBV28|16
CASSTRVRGRNQPRHF
>TRBJ1-4|TRBV20-1|15
CSATSGGRTNEKLFF
>TRBJ2-7|TRBV29-1|17
CSVEEGPLSGRSYEQYF
>TRBJ1-1|TRBV5-6|15
CASTEGLGLDTEAFF
>TRBJ2-2|TRBV7-6|16
CASSLESTGHTGELFF
>TRBJ2-3|TRBV20-1|16
CSARRLLAEVIDTQYF
>TRBJ2-5|TRBV5-1|18
CASSPSSSLPPYQETQYF
>TRBJ1-1|TRBV7-2|16
CASSLEPLGVSTEAFF
>TRBJ2-1|TRBV6-4|15
CASKTRLAPYNEQFF
>TRBJ2-5|TRBV2|18
CASSTRPKMGDLQETQYF
>TRBJ1-5|TRBV28|14
CASSLNRGGQPQHF
>TRBJ2-5|TRBV15|16
CATSRSLAGGAETQYF
>TRBJ2-3|TRBV6-2/TRBV6-3|17
CASSTLAGGLFTDTQYF
>TRBJ2-3|TRBV9|17
CASSAQTSGRSKGAQYF
>TRBJ1-1|TRBV29-1|12
CSVGFTTREAFF
>TRBJ2-6|TRBV9|16
CASSVPSREGANVLTF
>TRBJ1-1|TRBV7-3|14
CASSRQRGNTEAFF
>TRBJ1-1|TRBV20-1|13
CSARRVPNTEAFF
>TRBJ2-7|TRBV7-9|12
CANSTDGSEQYF
>TRBJ1-2|TRBV7-9|11
CASSRDDGYTF
>TRBJ1-2|TRBV6-5|15
CASSYGFGTEGGYTF
>TRBJ2-5|TRBV12-3/TRBV12-4|13
CASGHRIQETQYF
>TRBJ2-3|TRBV9|16
CASSVDGGRAADTQYF
>TRBJ2-2|TRBV27|18
CASSLSILSVGNTGELFF
>TRBJ2-1|TRBV3-1|16
CASSQDLWRGGNEQFF
>TRBJ2-1|TRBV9|15
CASSATSGGAIEQFF
>TRBJ2-2|TRBV20-1|15
CSARVAGVGTGELFF
>TRBJ2-1|TRBV5-1|16
CASSWVAGAIGNEQFF
>TRBJ2-1|TRBV12-3/TRBV12-4|16
CASSLGSGGRAGEQFF
>TRBJ2-3|TRBV7-2|15
CASSSNRGLGDTQYF
>TRBJ1-2|TRBV7-3|13
CASSPGVGSGYTF
>TRBJ2-7|TRBV4-1|15
CASSQEGQPSYEQYF
>TRBJ2-1|TRBV6-2/TRBV6-3|16
CASNLHSGSSHNEQFF
>TRBJ2-3|TRBV7-7|18
CASSPSFPAGGGTDTQYF
>TRBJ2-1|TRBV7-3|14
CASSLTAFGNEQFF
>TRBJ2-5|TRBV2|13
CASLYTGKETQYF
>TRBJ1-2|TRBV9|17
CASSPLEAPRDAYGYTF
>-|TRBV11-1|14
CVSGGDLVEETQYF
>TRBJ1-2|TRBV13|12
CASSLSPAQDTF
>TRBJ1-2|TRBV5-6|14
CASSVSDRNYGYTF
>TRBJ2-7|TRBV27|16
CASSSPTSGSWYEQYF
>TRBJ1-2|TRBV6-5|18
CASSYSGTGVTANYGYTF
>TRBJ2-1|TRBV3-1|16
CASSQVGAAWGNEQFF
>TRBJ2-5|TRBV20-1|16
CSARSGTNGPQETQYF
>TRBJ2-7|TRBV7-2|14
CASSSDPGQGLENF
>TRBJ1-1|TRBV12-3/TRBV12-4|16
CASSSPSTVRNTEAFF
>TRBJ2-5|TRBV20-1|19
CSARGDPGRGLLYQETQYF
>TRBJ2-5|TRBV3-1|17
CASSQGTLQVPKRDQYF
>TRBJ1-2|TRBV28|14
CASTRPRGLIHYTF
>TRBJ1-5|TRBV15|15
CATSRDGARNQPQHF
>TRBJ2-1|TRBV11-2|14
CASSGGGLGNEQFF